The clone carrying this TCR beta chain was detected a few times. The data were taken from a study of response to subunit inactivated influenza vaccine. This CDR3 has 12 residues. The ends were cut back, 7 bases at V and 2 bases at J, with 9 bases in the middle. Germline CDR1 reads SNHLY; CDR2 reads FYNNEI. Using its own MiXCR run on the RT-PCR reads, TCRdb lists one record per CDR3 protein. The sample records hundreds of thousands of distinct CDR3 sequences, 12% to 15% being singletons. The V gene is TRBV2, the J gene TRBJ2-7; D not resolved. This sample comprised PBMCs from blood, obtained 14 to 15 days before vaccination. The receptor was isolated from a man in his fifties who received an inactivated influenza vaccine. The CDR3 here is CASIGTTYEQYF. For the CDR3, the DNA is TGTGCCAGCATAGGTACTACCTACGAGCAGTACTTC.